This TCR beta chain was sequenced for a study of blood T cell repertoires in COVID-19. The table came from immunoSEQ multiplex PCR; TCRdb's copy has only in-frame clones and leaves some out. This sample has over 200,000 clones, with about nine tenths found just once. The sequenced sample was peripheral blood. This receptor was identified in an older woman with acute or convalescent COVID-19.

Here the CDR3 reads CASSDGGGYGYTF. The CDR3 DNA is TGTGCCAGCAGCGATGGGGGGGGCTATGGCTACACCTTC. This chain joins TRBV5-4 and TRBJ1-2; maybe TRBD1 (5 bases). Germline CDR1 reads SGHNT; CDR2 reads YYREEE (reference sequence). The length of the CDR3 is 13 residues. V lost 4 bases, J lost 4 bases, and 11 bases lay in between.